This T cell receptor beta chain was identified in a study of T cells in Graves' hyperthyroidism and ophthalmopathy. Study context: Peripheral blood was collected at initial diagnosis, before any treatment. Study-wide results and caveats: Expanded thyroid clonotypes (above 0.001) were mostly also found in blood.

As regards this clonotype: What it recognizes is unknown.

Germline-derived CDR1 and CDR2 are MNHNS and SASEGT. The length of the CDR3 is 15 residues. With V trimmed by 5 bases and J by 6 bases, 10 bases remained unmatched. RNA transcripts provided the source from which TCR beta CDR3 regions were amplified. A set of HTBI primers served as the primers for a first-round RT-PCR of the TCR CDR3. MiXCR, run by TCRdb on the multiplex PCR reads, gives a single entry per CDR3 protein. The sample carries 600,000 to 650,000 distinct CDR3 sequences, about a sixth recorded once. Across 18 months, stable Graves' hyperthyroidism was marked by no progression to ophthalmopathy.

Sample: blood. This receptor was obtained from a woman aged 30 to 39 with Graves' hyperthyroidism. The V and J genes are TRBV6-1 and TRBJ2-4; 7 bases align to TRBD2. The CDR3: CASSPLGGLGNIQYF. CDR3 sequence (DNA): TGTGCCAGCAGTCCCTTGGGAGGGTTAGGAAACATTCAGTACTTC.